A selection of T cell receptor beta chains follows, all from one sample in a study of spatial heterogeneity in lung cancer. MiXCR was run by TCRdb on the 5' RACE reads, yielding one entry per CDR3 protein. The data show some 40,000 distinct CDR3 sequences, roughly 5% seen once. Sequenced material: PBMCs, taken at surgery. Every receptor here comes from a female donor with early-stage non-small cell lung cancer. The CDR3 runs from the conserved cysteine through the conserved F or W. D genes are given only for firm matches. Not all rows give a size; the values are once, few, many and, for expanded clones, a class.

cdr3_aa: CASSLGQYNEQFF
cdr3_nt: TGTGCCAGCAGCTTAGGCCAGTACAATGAGCAGTTCTTC
j_call: TRBJ2-1
d_call: .
clone_size: many
v_call: TRBV7-9

cdr3_aa: CASSQRNTNYGYTF
cdr3_nt: TGTGCCAGCAGCCAACGGAATACTAACTATGGCTACACCTTC
j_call: TRBJ1-2
d_call: .
clone_size: many
v_call: TRBV14

cdr3_aa: CASSPGQSSSYEQYF
cdr3_nt: TGCGCCAGCAGCCCAGGACAGTCGAGCTCCTACGAGCAGTACTTC
j_call: TRBJ2-7
d_call: .
clone_size: few
v_call: TRBV5-1

cdr3_aa: CASSYSGRAPRSPLHF
cdr3_nt: TGTGCCAGCAGTTACTCAGGCAGGGCACCGAGATCACCCCTCCACTTT
j_call: TRBJ1-6
d_call: .
clone_size: many
v_call: TRBV6-6

cdr3_aa: CASSIGLQQETQYF
cdr3_nt: TGTGCCAGCAGCATCGGATTGCAGCAAGAGACCCAGTACTTC
j_call: TRBJ2-5
d_call: .
clone_size: many
v_call: TRBV7-9

cdr3_aa: CAISEGTSGGAGNEQFF
cdr3_nt: TGTGCCATCAGTGAGGGGACTAGCGGGGGGGCCGGTAATGAGCAGTTCTTC
j_call: TRBJ2-1
d_call: TRBD2
clone_size: many
v_call: TRBV10-3

cdr3_aa: CASSDSTGFNEKLFF
cdr3_nt: TGTGCCAGCAGCGATTCGACAGGCTTTAATGAAAAACTGTTTTTT
j_call: TRBJ1-4
d_call: .
clone_size: many
v_call: TRBV9

cdr3_aa: CASSLQGSSYEQYF
cdr3_nt: TGTGCCAGCAGCTTACAAGGGAGCTCCTACGAGCAGTACTTC
j_call: TRBJ2-7
d_call: .
clone_size: many
v_call: TRBV9

cdr3_aa: CASSPGQGMISYEQYF
cdr3_nt: TGCGCCAGCAGCCCCGGACAGGGGATGATTTCCTACGAGCAGTACTTC
j_call: TRBJ2-7
d_call: TRBD1
clone_size: many
v_call: TRBV5-1

cdr3_aa: CASSYSTDTQYF
cdr3_nt: TGTGCCAGCAGTTACTCCACAGATACGCAGTATTTT
j_call: TRBJ2-3
d_call: .
clone_size: few
v_call: TRBV2

cdr3_aa: CATHSRGPNTEAFF
cdr3_nt: TGTGCCACCCACTCTAGGGGCCCGAACACTGAAGCTTTCTTT
j_call: TRBJ1-1
d_call: .
clone_size: many
v_call: TRBV28

cdr3_aa: CASSEGQMFTEAFF
cdr3_nt: TGTGCCAGCAGTGAGGGGCAGATGTTCACTGAAGCTTTCTTT
j_call: TRBJ1-1
d_call: .
clone_size: many
v_call: TRBV2

cdr3_aa: CASSFALGGRNIQYF
cdr3_nt: TGTGCCAGCAGTTTCGCCCTGGGGGGGCGGAACATTCAGTACTTC
j_call: TRBJ2-4
d_call: .
clone_size: many
v_call: TRBV28

cdr3_aa: CSARGPAGGPYEQYF
cdr3_nt: TGCAGTGCTAGAGGTCCAGCGGGGGGGCCTTACGAGCAGTACTTC
j_call: TRBJ2-7
d_call: TRBD2
clone_size: many
v_call: TRBV20-1

cdr3_aa: CASSQDQSQTAPWEQYF
cdr3_nt: TGCGCCAGCAGCCAAGATCAGTCCCAGACGGCCCCCTGGGAGCAGTACTTC
j_call: TRBJ2-7
d_call: .
clone_size: medium-sized
v_call: TRBV4-3

cdr3_aa: CASSQDLGRLNYGYTF
cdr3_nt: TGTGCCAGCAGCCAAGATCTCGGCAGACTTAACTATGGCTACACCTTC
j_call: TRBJ1-2
d_call: .
clone_size: many
v_call: TRBV14

cdr3_aa: CSASLSGYGYTF
cdr3_nt: TGCAGTGCTAGTTTATCAGGTTATGGCTACACCTTC
j_call: TRBJ1-2
d_call: .
clone_size: many
v_call: TRBV20-1

cdr3_aa: CASSQGGREETQYF
cdr3_nt: TGCGCCAGCAGCCAAGGGGGCCGTGAGGAGACCCAGTACTTC
j_call: TRBJ2-5
d_call: TRBD1
clone_size: many
v_call: TRBV5-1

cdr3_aa: CASSFGTGNVLTF
cdr3_nt: TGTGCCAGCAGCTTCGGGACAGGCAACGTCCTGACTTTC
j_call: TRBJ2-6
d_call: TRBD1
clone_size: many
v_call: TRBV9

cdr3_aa: CASSQDPTSGATDTQYF
cdr3_nt: TGTGCCAGCAGCCAAGACCCGACTAGCGGGGCTACAGATACGCAGTATTTT
j_call: TRBJ2-3
d_call: TRBD2
clone_size: many
v_call: TRBV4-2

cdr3_aa: CASSYSFYNEQFF
cdr3_nt: TGTGCCAGCAGTTACTCCTTTTACAATGAGCAGTTCTTC
j_call: TRBJ2-1
d_call: .
clone_size: many
v_call: TRBV6-5

cdr3_aa: CASSQASWGAGNIQYF
cdr3_nt: TGCGCCAGCAGCCAAGCATCGTGGGGCGCGGGAAACATTCAGTACTTC
j_call: TRBJ2-4
d_call: .
clone_size: many
v_call: TRBV4-3

cdr3_aa: CASSQFQGGRGNTEAFF
cdr3_nt: TGTGCCAGCAGCCAATTCCAAGGGGGACGGGGGAACACTGAAGCTTTCTTT
j_call: TRBJ1-1
d_call: .
clone_size: many
v_call: TRBV3-1

cdr3_aa: CASSPEHSPLHF
cdr3_nt: TGTGCCAGCTCACCGGAACATTCACCCCTCCACTTT
j_call: TRBJ1-6
d_call: .
clone_size: once
v_call: TRBV18

cdr3_aa: CASSQDSTPTNYGYTF
cdr3_nt: TGTGCCAGCAGCCAAGATTCCACACCGACTAACTATGGCTACACCTTC
j_call: TRBJ1-2
d_call: .
clone_size: many
v_call: TRBV4-2

cdr3_aa: CASSVQQGDTEAFF
cdr3_nt: TGTGCCAGCAGCGTCCAACAAGGCGACACTGAAGCTTTCTTT
j_call: TRBJ1-1
d_call: .
clone_size: few
v_call: TRBV9

cdr3_aa: CASSQSKLAGDTYEQYF
cdr3_nt: TGCGCCAGCAGTCAATCGAAGCTGGCAGGGGATACCTACGAGCAGTACTTC
j_call: TRBJ2-7
d_call: .
clone_size: few
v_call: TRBV23-1

cdr3_aa: CASSLEGLPGETQYF
cdr3_nt: TGCGCCAGCAGCCTGGAGGGACTGCCAGGGGAGACCCAGTACTTC
j_call: TRBJ2-5
d_call: .
clone_size: many
v_call: TRBV4-3

cdr3_aa: CSVTDRGSYEQYF
cdr3_nt: TGCAGCGTAACGGACAGGGGGAGCTACGAGCAGTACTTC
j_call: TRBJ2-7
d_call: TRBD1
clone_size: many
v_call: TRBV29-1

cdr3_aa: CASSQETADTGELFF
cdr3_nt: TGCGCCAGCAGCCAAGAGACGGCGGACACCGGGGAGCTGTTTTTT
j_call: TRBJ2-2
d_call: .
clone_size: many
v_call: TRBV4-3

cdr3_aa: CASSSSRGEYNEQFF
cdr3_nt: TGTGCCAGCAGCTCTAGCCGGGGGGAGTACAATGAGCAGTTCTTC
j_call: TRBJ2-1
d_call: TRBD2
clone_size: .
v_call: TRBV11-2

cdr3_aa: CASSEGTGAYNEQFF
cdr3_nt: TGCGCCAGCAGTGAAGGGACAGGGGCCTACAATGAGCAGTTCTTC
j_call: TRBJ2-1
d_call: TRBD1
clone_size: few
v_call: TRBV10-2

cdr3_aa: CSASLRGAEKLFF
cdr3_nt: TGCAGTGCTAGTCTCCGGGGGGCCGAAAAACTGTTTTTT
j_call: TRBJ1-4
d_call: .
clone_size: many
v_call: TRBV20-1

cdr3_aa: CASSTRASGGRRTDTQYF
cdr3_nt: TGTGCCAGCAGCACCCGGGCTAGCGGGGGGCGACGGACAGATACGCAGTATTTT
j_call: TRBJ2-3
d_call: TRBD2
clone_size: many
v_call: TRBV9

cdr3_aa: CASSSTLPNEQYF
cdr3_nt: TGTGCCAGTAGTTCCACACTTCCAAACGAGCAGTACTTC
j_call: TRBJ2-7
d_call: .
clone_size: .
v_call: TRBV19

cdr3_aa: CASSKTGETEAFF
cdr3_nt: TGTGCCAGCAGTAAGACAGGGGAAACTGAAGCTTTCTTT
j_call: TRBJ1-1
d_call: TRBD1
clone_size: many
v_call: TRBV6-1

cdr3_aa: CASSLGLGGSYEQYF
cdr3_nt: TGTGCCAGCAGCTTGGGGCTTGGGGGCTCCTACGAGCAGTACTTC
j_call: TRBJ2-7
d_call: .
clone_size: many
v_call: TRBV5-6

cdr3_aa: CASSLAGGAGATPNEQFF
cdr3_nt: TGTGCCAGCAGCTTAGCCGGGGGAGCGGGGGCGACCCCCAATGAGCAGTTCTTC
j_call: TRBJ2-1
d_call: TRBD2
clone_size: few
v_call: TRBV11-2

cdr3_aa: CSAGIQSSVQYF
cdr3_nt: TGCAGTGCTGGGATCCAAAGCTCTGTGCAGTACTTC
j_call: TRBJ2-7
d_call: .
clone_size: many
v_call: TRBV20-1